This TCR beta chain came from a study of HIV-infected patients and healthy controls. Study conclusions and caveats: About three months of therapy was arguably too brief to observe immune reconstitution in treated samples. Donor HLA types were not determined in the study.

Roughly three months, about 14 weeks, into antiretroviral therapy, follow-up blood was collected. No cell fractionation was done, so the repertoire covers all unsorted peripheral blood T cells. Peripheral blood, 2 to 3 ml, was drawn for RNA extraction. Reverse transcription used roughly 450 ng RNA and constant-region primers for alpha and beta. Separate chain-specific third strand synthesis with multiplexing indices produced the alpha and beta libraries. TCRdb recomputed calls from the 5' RACE reads with MiXCR, one row per CDR3 protein. Here the sample spans over 3,500 distinct CDR3 sequences, roughly 8% being singletons. Looked up from germline, CDR1 is SNHLY and CDR2 is FYNNEI. Trimming stripped 11 bases from V and 7 bases from J, with 7 bases between. This CDR3 is built from 9 residues. Notes on this clonotype: No antigen is known for it.

The receptor comes from an adult with HIV infection. The rearrangement uses TRBV2 and TRBJ2-3; weak D call: TRBD2 (6 bases). Sequenced material: blood, taken during antiretroviral therapy. The CDR3 spells CAGGNTQYF. The DNA for the CDR3 is TGTGCCGGCGGGAATACGCAGTATTTT.